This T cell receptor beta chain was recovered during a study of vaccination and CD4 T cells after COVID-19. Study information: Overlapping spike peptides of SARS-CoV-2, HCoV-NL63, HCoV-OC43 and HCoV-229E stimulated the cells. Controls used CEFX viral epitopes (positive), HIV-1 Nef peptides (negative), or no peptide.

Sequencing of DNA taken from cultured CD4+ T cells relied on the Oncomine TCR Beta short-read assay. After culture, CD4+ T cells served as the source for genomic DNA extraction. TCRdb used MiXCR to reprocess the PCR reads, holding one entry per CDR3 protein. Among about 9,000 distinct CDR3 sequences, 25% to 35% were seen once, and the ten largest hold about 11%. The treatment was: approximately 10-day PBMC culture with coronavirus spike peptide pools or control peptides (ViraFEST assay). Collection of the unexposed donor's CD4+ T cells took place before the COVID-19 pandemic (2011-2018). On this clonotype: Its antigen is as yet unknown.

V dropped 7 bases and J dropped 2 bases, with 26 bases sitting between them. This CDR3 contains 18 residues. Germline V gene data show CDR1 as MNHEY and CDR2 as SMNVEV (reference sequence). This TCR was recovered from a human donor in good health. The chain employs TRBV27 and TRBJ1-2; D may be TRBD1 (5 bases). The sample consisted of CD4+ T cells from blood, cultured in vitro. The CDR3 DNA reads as TGTGCCAGCACACCCCTAACCGGGACTGCCGAGGGGAACTATGGCTACACCTTC. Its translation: CASTPLTGTAEGNYGYTF.